This T cell receptor beta chain is from a study of post-analysis software for immune sequencing data. As for the study in general: Multiple sclerosis in the patients followed relapsing-remitting, secondary progressive and progressive-relapsing courses. Study observations and caveats: F measure grouped same-batch samples tightly together. Included in a set of roughly five TRBV segments more frequent in patients than controls were TRBV5-6, TRBV5-1 and TRBV20-1.

Unique molecular identifiers had been added to the TCR beta cDNA libraries. In TCRdb, the PCR reads were re-called with MiXCR into one record per CDR3 protein. The sample includes about 820,000 distinct CDR3 sequences, under 70% of them seen just once. Germline V CDR1 and CDR2: SGHRS, YFSETQ. The CDR3 is 15 residues long. Trimming took 5 bases from V and 5 from J; bases not matched to a gene: 11. This clonotype was observed many times. What it binds is unknown. V and J are TRBV5-1 and TRBJ2-5; TRBD1 matches at 8 bases. The sequencing sample was made of blood. This TCR came from a girl aged 10-17 years with multiple sclerosis. This chain's CDR3 is CASRRDRPTRETQYF. CDR3 DNA sequence: TGCGCCAGCAGGAGGGACAGGCCTACGAGGGAGACCCAGTACTTC.